One sample yielded the 2 T cell receptor beta chains listed below, sequenced in a study of OX40 agonist ivuxolimab in advanced cancers. Assay: immunoSEQ multiplex PCR; the TCRdb copy retains only in-frame clones and omits some. This sample yields over 20,000 clones, of which 84% are seen a single time; under 55% belongs to the top ten. The sample consisted of CD4+ or CD8+ T cells sorted from blood, taken in a trial of the OX40 agonist ivuxolimab. These receptors originate from an adult with an advanced solid tumor such as melanoma, head and neck, liver or kidney cancer.

J is TRBJ1-1 and V is TRBV27, with D possibly matching TRBD1 (5 bases). CDR1 MNHEY and CDR2 SMNVEV come from the germline V gene (reference sequence). The CDR3 runs 14 residues. V was clipped by 6 bases and J by 1 base, with 12 bases between them. The CDR3 DNA reads as TGTGCCAGCAGCCTATTACAGGAGAACACTGAAGCTTTCTTT. As protein: CASSLLQENTEAFF.

V usage is TRBV29-1 and J usage is TRBJ1-1; D call uncertain. The germline gives CDR1 SQVTM, CDR2 ANQGSEA. Trimming took off 7 bases at V and 0 bases at J, with 6 bases between the two ends. The CDR3 spans 11 residues. DNA of the CDR3: TGCAGCGACGCACTGAACACTGAAGCTTTCTTT. Residues: CSDALNTEAFF.